This T cell receptor (beta chain) was sequenced for a study of blood T cell repertoires in COVID-19. Study at large: Sample material is recorded as cDNA or gDNA derived from T cells, B-cell-depleted T cells, or PBMCs.

Study processing details: The assay estimated nucleated cells by amplifying reference gene primers. Assay: immunoSEQ multiplex PCR; the TCRdb copy retains only in-frame clones and omits some. V, J and clone size were drawn from that table, and D and trimming were deduced from the DNA. The top ten hold under 3% of the sample, which has around 130,000 clones, around 89% seen once. V was trimmed by 2 bases and J by 1 base, leaving 9 bases between them. Germline-derived CDR1 and CDR2 are SGHAT and FQNNGV. CDR3 size: 14 residues. This clone was observed a handful of times. This sequence originates from a human donor with COVID-19, enrolled during active disease. The donor label of this sample is uncertain. Specimen: peripheral blood. The V gene is TRBV11-2, the J gene TRBJ2-7; D may be TRBD1 (6 bases). DNA for the CDR3: TGTGCCAGCAGCTTAATGGACAGTTCCTACGAGCAGTACTTC. This gives the protein CASSLMDSSYEQYF.